These 28 T cell receptor beta chains came from one sample sequenced in a study of shared clonotypes between healthy human individuals. Naive CD8 cells lacked CD45RO and underwent positive selection for CCR7, leaving out terminally differentiated effector memory CD45RA+ cells. The protocol was immunoSEQ multiplex PCR, while the TCRdb copy is restricted to in-frame clones and leaves out a portion. The sample carries about 2.1 million clones, around 93% recorded once. The sequencing sample was made of naive CD8+ T cells from PBMCs. Source of these receptors: a man aged 18-30 years in good health. Some clones in this sample may be carry-over from other donors' samples.

This clone was recorded once. The rearrangement uses TRBV5-4 and TRBJ1-5; 8 bases are a match to TRBD1. Unmatched junction bases numbered 13, after V lost 4 bases and J lost 4 bases. The CDR3 is 17 residues long. Germline-derived CDR1 and CDR2 are SGHNT and YYREEE (reference sequence). This CDR3 is CASSRGPGGAGNQPQHF. The CDR3 nucleotides read TGTGCCAGCAGCCGTGGGCCAGGGGGCGCCGGAAATCAGCCCCAGCATTTT.

This rearrangement joins TRBV13 to TRBJ2-1; tentatively, D is TRBD1 (7 bases). Between the trimmed V and J ends, which lost 5 bases and 2 bases, there was a span of 13 bases. Germline V gives CDR1 PRHDT, CDR2 FYEKMQ (reference sequence). The CDR3 runs to 15 residues. CDR3 loop: CASSPRGATYNEQFF. DNA for the CDR3: TGTGCCAGCAGCCCCAGGGGGGCAACCTACAATGAGCAGTTCTTC.

V is TRBV29-1 and J is TRBJ2-1; possibly TRBD2 for D (6 bases). The CDR3 spans 12 residues. The V and J ends lost 3 bases and 15 bases respectively, with 18 bases between them. Germline V lookup: CDR1 SQVTM, CDR2 ANQGSEA. CDR3 DNA: TGCAGCGTTGAGGGTGGCGGGGCCCTCCGGTTCTTC. Translated: CSVEGGGALRFF.

The chain employs TRBV7-2 and TRBJ2-7; D is perhaps TRBD2 (5 bases). V was trimmed by 7 bases and J by 6 bases, leaving 13 bases between them. Germline V CDR1 and CDR2: SGHTA, FQGNSA. This CDR3 comprises 12 residues. CDR3 sequence: CASNTYAGEQYF. The CDR3 DNA sequence: TGTGCCAGCAATACCTACGCGGGCGAGCAGTACTTC. Full variable domain (outside the CDR3, taken from reference TRBV7-2 and TRBJ2-7): GAGVSQSPSNKVTEKGKDVELRCDPISGHTALYWYRQSLGQGLEFLIYFQGNSAPDKSGLPSDRFSAERTGGSVSTLTIQRTQQEDSAVYLCASNTYAGEQYFGPGTRLTVT.

The V call is TRBV7-9, the J call TRBJ1-2; TRBD1 might be the D (5 bases). The CDR3 is 18 residues long. V was clipped by 6 bases and J by 4 bases, with 27 bases between them. CDR1 is SEHNR and CDR2 is FQNEAQ in the germline V gene (reference sequence). CDR3 region: CASRPTGPTALYIYGYTF. DNA of the CDR3: TGTGCCAGCAGGCCAACAGGTCCCACCGCGCTCTACATCTATGGCTACACCTTC.

This clone was observed a single time. V and J are TRBV5-6 and TRBJ2-2; TRBD1 might be the D (6 bases). The V gene's germline CDR1 is SGHDT and CDR2 YYEEEE. The CDR3 runs to 14 residues. The ends were cut back, 3 bases at V and 1 base at J, with 7 bases in the middle. For the CDR3, the DNA is TGTGCCAGCAGCTGGGGGCGGAACACCGGGGAGCTGTTTTTT. Translating gives CASSWGRNTGELFF.

The rearrangement links TRBV4-2 to TRBJ2-1, with 15 nucleotides matching TRBD2. CDR1 LGHNA and CDR2 YNFKEQ come from the germline V gene. This CDR3 comprises 17 residues. V gave up 3 bases and J gave up 9 bases; unmatched junction bases: 9. The CDR3 is CASSHYPGTSGRTEQFF. The CDR3 bases are TGTGCCAGCAGCCACTATCCCGGGACTAGCGGGAGGACTGAGCAGTTCTTC.

The chain is built from TRBV10-3 and TRBJ1-1; perhaps TRBD1 as D (5 bases). V gave up 6 bases and J gave up 10 bases, with 18 bases separating them. Germline V gene lookup returns CDR1 ENHRY and CDR2 SYGVKD. The CDR3 sequence is 13 residues long. The CDR3 loop reads CAISQGLQLGAFF. CDR3 DNA: TGTGCCATCAGCCAGGGACTACAACTTGGAGCTTTCTTT.

The sample holds one count of this clone. The V gene is TRBV28, the J gene TRBJ2-4; D could derive from TRBD1 or TRBD2 (5 bases each). V was pared by 5 bases and J by 10 bases, with 12 bases between. The length of the CDR3 is 12 residues. Germline V gene lookup returns CDR1 MDHEN and CDR2 SYDVKM. The CDR3 DNA reads as TGTGCCAGCAGTGACCGGGGCCTGATTCAGTACTTC. Its translation: CASSDRGLIQYF.

A word on this clone: Additional DNA sequences in this sample encode the identical CDR3. V is TRBV5-1 and J is TRBJ2-7; D is ambiguous. V lost 4 bases and J 2 bases, leaving 10 bases between the germline ends. This CDR3 comprises 13 residues. The V gene's germline CDR1 is SGHRS and CDR2 YFSETQ. Written as DNA, the CDR3 is TGCGCCAGCAGCCTCGGACCCACCTACGAGCAGTACTTC. This translates into CASSLGPTYEQYF.

This sequence joins TRBV7-3 and TRBJ1-1, with D perhaps TRBD1 (5 bases). The CDR3 is 15 amino acids. Germline assignment: CDR1 SGHTA and CDR2 FQGTGA. V was clipped by 1 base and J by 1 base, with 10 bases between them. The chain's CDR3 is CASSLNAGTNTEAFF. CDR3 nucleotide sequence: TGTGCCAGCAGCTTAAATGCAGGGACGAACACTGAAGCTTTCTTT.

The count of this clone is one. V gene TRBV5-1 combines with J gene TRBJ1-1; D remains unclear. The CDR3 is 17 residues long. V was clipped by 4 bases and J by 0 bases, with 19 bases between them. Germline CDR1 reads SGHRS; CDR2 reads YFSETQ. CDR3 sequence (DNA): TGCGCCAGCAGCCCTTCAAGCGACCAGATTATGAACACTGAAGCTTTCTTT. Its protein product is CASSPSSDQIMNTEAFF.

The sample holds one count of this clone. CDR3 DNA sequence: TGTGCCTGGAGTGTATACCTAGGCACTTACTTAAGCTCCTACAATGAGCAGTTCTTC. It codes for CAWSVYLGTYLSSYNEQFF. The chain is built from TRBV30 and TRBJ2-1; D remains unclear. V lost 0 bases and J 0 bases, leaving 21 bases between the germline ends. CDR3 length: 19 residues. The germline V gene has CDR1 GTSNPN and CDR2 SVGIG (reference sequence). Combining the CDR3 with reference TRBV30 and TRBJ2-1 gives the whole variable domain SQTIHQWPATLVQPVGSPLSLECTVEGTSNPNLYWYRQAAGRGLQLLFYSVGIGQISSEVPQNLSASRPQDRQFILSSKKLLLSDSGFYLCAWSVYLGTYLSSYNEQFFGPGTRLTVL.

The chain joins TRBV6-1 to TRBJ1-2; maybe TRBD1 (5 bases). Trimming removed 6 bases from V and 7 bases from J, with 18 bases in between. This CDR3 is built from 14 residues. Per germline, CDR1 MNHNS and CDR2 SASEGT. CDR3 coding DNA: TGTGCCAGCAGCCAAACGCAACGCGGGGGTGGCTACACCTTC. It specifies CASSQTQRGGGYTF.

The chain recombines TRBV7-9 with TRBJ2-2; D is uncertain. Deletions cut 6 bases from V and 0 bases from J, with 8 bases between. The CDR3 runs to 14 residues. The germline CDR1 and CDR2 sequences are SEHNR and FQNEAQ (reference sequence). CDR3 amino acids: CASRTTTNTGELFF. In nucleotides, the CDR3 is TGTGCCAGCAGGACGACAACGAACACCGGGGAGCTGTTTTTT.

This clone has just one count. The rearrangement links TRBV27 to TRBJ2-1; TRBD2 agrees at 11 bases. J was trimmed by 7 bases and V by 6 bases; bases with no gene match: 5. The CDR3 is 14 amino acids. Germline V gene sequence: CDR1 MNHEY, CDR2 SMNVEV (reference sequence). CDR3 sequence (DNA): TGTGCCAGCAGATATGGGACTAGCGGTAATGAGCAGTTCTTC. It codes for CASRYGTSGNEQFF.

The chain combines TRBV5-6 with TRBJ1-2; 8 positions match TRBD1. CDR3 size: 16 residues. J lost 4 bases, V lost 2 bases, and 10 bases had no gene match. CDR1 is SGHDT, CDR2 YYEEEE, per germline. CDR3 in amino acids: CASSLRDRRIGYGYTF. The CDR3, as DNA: TGTGCCAGCAGCTTAAGGGACAGGAGGATCGGCTATGGCTACACCTTC.

The J gene is TRBJ2-1, the V gene TRBV6-1; maybe TRBD2 (5 bases). This CDR3 has 14 residues. V was pared by 4 bases and J by 5 bases, with 12 bases between. Germline V gene data show CDR1 as MNHNS and CDR2 as SASEGT. CDR3 amino acids: CASSGTRTHNEQFF. The DNA of the CDR3 is TGTGCCAGCAGTGGTACTAGAACCCACAATGAGCAGTTCTTC.

This chain connects TRBV27 to TRBJ2-2; D uncertain. V lost 4 bases, J lost 3 bases, and 12 bases lay in between. The CDR3 loop spans 15 amino acids. Germline CDR1 is MNHEY and CDR2 is SMNVEV (reference sequence). CDR3 region: CASSSRDRDTGELFF. Here the CDR3 DNA reads TGTGCCAGCAGTTCTAGGGATCGGGACACCGGGGAGCTGTTTTTT.

This clone was recorded once. The chain joins TRBV7-3 to TRBJ2-1; 10 positions match TRBD2. The CDR3 covers 15 residues. Germline trimming cut 3 bases from V and 7 bases from J; bases unmatched to any gene: 6. The germline CDR1 and CDR2 sequences are SGHTA and FQGTGA. CDR3 region: CASSFLAGESNEQFF. CDR3 sequence (DNA): TGTGCCAGCAGCTTTCTAGCGGGAGAATCGAATGAGCAGTTCTTC.

V usage is TRBV10-2 and J usage is TRBJ2-3; D uncertain. Germline CDR1 and CDR2: WSHSY and SAAADI. This CDR3 comprises 11 residues. V was pared by 7 bases and J by 7 bases, with 9 bases between. CDR3 DNA: TGCGCCAGCACCAGCGCCCATACGCAGTATTTT. As protein: CASTSAHTQYF.

The chain joins TRBV15 to TRBJ2-1; D unclear. V gave up 5 bases and J gave up 3 bases, with 8 bases separating them. Per the germline V gene, CDR1 is LNHNV and CDR2 is YYDKDF (reference sequence). The CDR3 sequence is 13 residues long. For the CDR3, the DNA is TGTGCCACCAGCGAAGATTACTACAATGAGCAGTTCTTC. It is translated as CATSEDYYNEQFF.

V usage is TRBV5-1 and J usage is TRBJ1-1; no clear D gene. Germline V gives CDR1 SGHRS, CDR2 YFSETQ. Trimming removed 3 bases at V and 0 bases at J, with 15 bases between. CDR3 length: 16 residues. The CDR3 nucleotides are TGCGCCAGCAGCTCCCACATGGCAGGTTTGAACACTGAAGCTTTCTTT. This translates into CASSSHMAGLNTEAFF.

The chain links TRBV7-8 to TRBJ2-7, with 11 bases identical to TRBD2. V was pared by 5 bases and J by 2 bases, with 5 bases of the junction left unmatched. This CDR3 comprises 15 residues. The germline gives CDR1 SGHVS, CDR2 FQNEAQ. CDR3 nucleotide sequence: TGTGCCAGCAGCCAGACTAGCGGGAAAACCTACGAGCAGTACTTC. Residues: CASSQTSGKTYEQYF.

V is TRBV4-1 and J is TRBJ2-1, with 11 nucleotides matching TRBD2. This CDR3 contains 19 residues. V was pared by 2 bases and J by 1 base, with 10 bases of the junction left unmatched. Germline CDR1 is MGHRA and CDR2 is YSYEKL. The DNA for the CDR3 is TGCGCCAGCAGCCAATTGGTACTAGCGGGAGTAGTGTCCTACAATGAGCAGTTCTTC. Amino acid sequence: CASSQLVLAGVVSYNEQFF.

The chain is built from TRBV9 and TRBJ1-3; D remains ambiguous. Germline V lookup: CDR1 SGDLS, CDR2 YYNGEE. The CDR3 is made up of 12 amino acids. V was trimmed by 6 bases and J by 1 base, leaving 5 bases between them. CDR3 protein: CASTDSGNTIYF. For the CDR3, the DNA is TGTGCCAGCACCGATTCTGGAAACACCATATATTTT. The whole variable domain, remainder taken from reference TRBV9 and TRBJ1-3, is DSGVTQTPKHLITATGQRVTLRCSPRSGDLSVYWYQQSLDQGLQFLIQYYNGEERAKGNILERFSAQQFPDLHSELNLSSLELGDSALYFCASTDSGNTIYFGEGSWLTVV.

Remarks on this clone: This same CDR3 is encoded by further DNA sequences in the sample. The chain has TRBV5-1 and TRBJ2-2, with D hard to call. V was trimmed by 4 bases and J by 5 bases, leaving 9 bases between them. Germline CDR1 SGHRS, CDR2 YFSETQ. The CDR3 contains 13 residues. For the CDR3, the DNA is TGCGCCAGCAGCCCGACTGGTACCGGGGAGCTGTTTTTT. Residues: CASSPTGTGELFF.

The rearrangement links TRBV7-9 to TRBJ2-3; TRBD1 matches at 9 bases. The V gene's germline CDR1 is SEHNR and CDR2 FQNEAQ (reference sequence). J lost 0 bases, V lost 5 bases, and 9 bases had no gene match. This CDR3 spans 17 amino acids. CDR3 DNA sequence: TGTGCCAGCAGCCACCGGACAGGGGCTACTAGCACAGATACGCAGTATTTT. Translated, it gives CASSHRTGATSTDTQYF.